This section outlines one T cell receptor (beta chain) sequence together with its context. Its antigen is not known. V shed 2 bases and J 2 bases; nucleotides not matched to a gene: 4. The germline gives CDR1 SQVTM, CDR2 ANQGSEA. CDR3 size: 14 residues. This entry is derived from a study of cytomegalovirus exposure and HLA in healthy donors. The PCR employed 60 Vbeta primers together with 13 Jbeta primers. Sequencing used immunoSEQ multiplex PCR; TCRdb keeps in-frame clones, though not all of them. This table holds approximately 37,000 clones. General observations from the study: Later analysis showed most CMV-associated TCR beta chains appearing HLA-restricted. Many donors shared some public TCRs, even though most TCR sequences were rare. Researchers reported in a later analysis that a missense DCLRE1C variant was tied to TCR beta V- and J-gene trimming. Because they were indistinguishable, some V segments, including TRBV6-2 and TRBV6-3, were excluded.

The sequencing input was PBMCs. The chain carries TRBV29-1 and TRBJ2-7, with TRBD1 matching over 9 bases. The source is a human donor in good health. The CDR3 coding sequence is TGCAGCGTTGAATCACGGACAGGGGCCTACGAGCAGTACTTC. It encodes CSVESRTGAYEQYF.